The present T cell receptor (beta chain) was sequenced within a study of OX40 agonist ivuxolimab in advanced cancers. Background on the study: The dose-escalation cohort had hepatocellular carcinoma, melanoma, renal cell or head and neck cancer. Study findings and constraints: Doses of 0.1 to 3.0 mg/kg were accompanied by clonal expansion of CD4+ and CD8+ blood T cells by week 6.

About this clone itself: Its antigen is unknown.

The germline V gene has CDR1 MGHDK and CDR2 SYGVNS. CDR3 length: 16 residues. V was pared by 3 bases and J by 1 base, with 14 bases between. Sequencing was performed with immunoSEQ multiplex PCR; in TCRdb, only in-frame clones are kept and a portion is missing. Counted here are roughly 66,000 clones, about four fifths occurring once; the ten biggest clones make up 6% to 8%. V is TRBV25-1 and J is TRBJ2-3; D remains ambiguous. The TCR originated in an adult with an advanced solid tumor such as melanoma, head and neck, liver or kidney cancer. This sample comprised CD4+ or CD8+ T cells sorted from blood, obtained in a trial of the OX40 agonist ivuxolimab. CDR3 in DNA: TGTGCCAGCAGTGACGACGGCCGACCGGGCACAGATACGCAGTATTTT. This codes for CASSDDGRPGTDTQYF.